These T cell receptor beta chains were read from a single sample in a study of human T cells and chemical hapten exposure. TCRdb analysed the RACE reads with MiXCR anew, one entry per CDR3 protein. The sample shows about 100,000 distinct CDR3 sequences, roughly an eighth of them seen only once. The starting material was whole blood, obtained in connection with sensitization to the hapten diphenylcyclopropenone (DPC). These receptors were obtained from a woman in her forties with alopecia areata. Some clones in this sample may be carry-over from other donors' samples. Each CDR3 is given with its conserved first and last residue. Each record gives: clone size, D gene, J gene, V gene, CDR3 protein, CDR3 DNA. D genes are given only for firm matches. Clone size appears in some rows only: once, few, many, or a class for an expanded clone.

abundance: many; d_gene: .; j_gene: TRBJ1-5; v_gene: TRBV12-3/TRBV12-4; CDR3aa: CASSPDNRANQPQHF; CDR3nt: TGTGCCAGCAGTCCCGACAACAGGGCCAATCAGCCCCAGCATTTT
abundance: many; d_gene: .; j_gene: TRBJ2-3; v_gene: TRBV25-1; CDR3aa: CASSEKAYTDTQYF; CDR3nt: TGTGCCAGCAGTGAAAAGGCGTACACAGATACGCAGTATTTT
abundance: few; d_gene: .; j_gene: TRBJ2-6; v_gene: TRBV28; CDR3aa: CASSTRGTGANVLTF; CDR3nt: TGTGCCAGCAGCACAAGGGGTACTGGGGCCAACGTCCTGACTTTC
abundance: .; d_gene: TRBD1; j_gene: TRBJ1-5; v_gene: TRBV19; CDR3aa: CASSIGQGAGQPQHF; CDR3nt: TGTGCCAGTAGTATAGGGCAGGGGGCGGGGCAGCCCCAGCATTTT
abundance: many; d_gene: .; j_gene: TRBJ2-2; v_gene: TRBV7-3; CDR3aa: CASGPSPGFQTGELFF; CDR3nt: TGTGCCAGCGGACCAAGCCCAGGGTTTCAAACCGGGGAGCTGTTTTTT
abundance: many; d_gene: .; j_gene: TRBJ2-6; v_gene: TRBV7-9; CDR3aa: CASSSLRQAKGANVLTF; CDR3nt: TGTGCCAGCAGCTCACTCCGACAGGCAAAAGGGGCCAACGTCCTGACTTTC
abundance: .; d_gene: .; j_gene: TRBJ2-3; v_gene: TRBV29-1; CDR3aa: CSVEVSAGAGDTQYF; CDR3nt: TGCAGCGTTGAAGTGAGTGCTGGGGCGGGAGATACGCAGTATTTT
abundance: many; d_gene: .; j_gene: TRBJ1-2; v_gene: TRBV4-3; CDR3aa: CASSQDRVDGYTF; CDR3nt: TGCGCCAGCAGCCAAGACAGGGTAGACGGCTACACCTTC
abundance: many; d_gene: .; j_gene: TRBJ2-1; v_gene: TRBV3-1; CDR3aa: CASSPGLNSYNEQFF; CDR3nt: TGTGCCAGCAGCCCCGGACTAAACTCCTACAATGAGCAGTTCTTC
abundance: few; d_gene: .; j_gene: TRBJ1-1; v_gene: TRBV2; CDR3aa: CASLLNTEAFF; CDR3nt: TGTGCCAGCCTCCTAAACACTGAAGCTTTCTTT
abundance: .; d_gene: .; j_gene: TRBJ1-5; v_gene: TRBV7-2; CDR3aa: CASSFDRISNQPQHF; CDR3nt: TGTGCCAGCAGCTTTGACAGGATCAGCAATCAGCCCCAGCATTTT
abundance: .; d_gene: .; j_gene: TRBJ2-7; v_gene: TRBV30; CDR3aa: CAWSVGLAKKSYEQYF; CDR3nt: TGTGCCTGGAGTGTAGGGCTAGCGAAGAAGTCCTACGAGCAGTACTTC
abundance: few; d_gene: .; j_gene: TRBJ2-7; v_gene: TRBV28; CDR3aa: CASLGVYEQYF; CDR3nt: TGTGCCAGCCTAGGGGTCTACGAGCAGTACTTC
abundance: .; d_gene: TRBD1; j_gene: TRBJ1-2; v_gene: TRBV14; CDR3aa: CASSRDRGTYGYTF; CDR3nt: TGTGCCAGCAGCCGTGACAGGGGTACCTATGGCTACACCTTC
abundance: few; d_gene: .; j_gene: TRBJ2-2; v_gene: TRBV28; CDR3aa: CASREGVAGTGELFF; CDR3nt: TGTGCCAGCAGGGAGGGGGTAGCGGGCACCGGGGAGCTGTTTTTT
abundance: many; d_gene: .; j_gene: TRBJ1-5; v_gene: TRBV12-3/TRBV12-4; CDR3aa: CASSPRPADSNQPQHF; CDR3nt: TGTGCCAGCAGTCCCCGCCCGGCGGATAGCAATCAGCCCCAGCATTTT
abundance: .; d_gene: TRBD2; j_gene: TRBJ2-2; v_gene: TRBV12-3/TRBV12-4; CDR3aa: CASRPWGAGVGGELFF; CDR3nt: TGTGCCAGCAGACCCTGGGGAGCGGGAGTGGGCGGGGAGCTGTTTTTT
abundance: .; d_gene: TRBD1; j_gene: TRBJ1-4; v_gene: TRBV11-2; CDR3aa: CASSARDRAATNEKLFF; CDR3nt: TGTGCCAGCAGCGCCCGGGACAGGGCCGCAACTAATGAAAAACTGTTTTTT
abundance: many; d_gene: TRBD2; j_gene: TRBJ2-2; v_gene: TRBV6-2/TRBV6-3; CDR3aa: CASSLAGANTGELFF; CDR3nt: TGTGCCAGCAGTTTGGCGGGAGCGAACACCGGGGAGCTGTTTTTT
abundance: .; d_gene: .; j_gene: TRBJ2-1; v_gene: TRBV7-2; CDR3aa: CASSATAGYNEQFF; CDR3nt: TGTGCCAGCAGCGCGACGGCCGGGTACAATGAGCAGTTCTTC
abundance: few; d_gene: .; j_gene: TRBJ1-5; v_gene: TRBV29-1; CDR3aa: CSVEVENQPQHF; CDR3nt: TGCAGCGTTGAGGTAGAAAATCAGCCCCAGCATTTT
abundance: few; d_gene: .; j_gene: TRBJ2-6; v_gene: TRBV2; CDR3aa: CASNLQSGANVLTF; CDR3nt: TGTGCCAGCAACCTACAGTCTGGGGCCAACGTCCTGACTTTC
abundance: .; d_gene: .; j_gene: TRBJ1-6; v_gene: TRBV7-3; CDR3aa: CASSFDYNSPLHF; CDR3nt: TGTGCCAGCAGCTTCGACTATAATTCACCCCTCCACTTT
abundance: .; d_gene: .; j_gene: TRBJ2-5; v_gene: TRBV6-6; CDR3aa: CASSYGGGQQETQYF; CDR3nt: TGTGCCAGCAGTTACGGGGGGGGACAGCAAGAGACCCAGTACTTC
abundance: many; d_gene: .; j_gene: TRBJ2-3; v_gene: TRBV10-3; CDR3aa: CAISEPSGSTDTQYF; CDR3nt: TGTGCCATCAGTGAGCCCAGCGGCAGCACAGATACGCAGTATTTT
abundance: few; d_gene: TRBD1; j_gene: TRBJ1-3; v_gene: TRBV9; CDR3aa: CASSVGSGGYGNTIYF; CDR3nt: TGTGCCAGCAGCGTAGGTTCAGGGGGCTATGGAAACACCATATATTTT
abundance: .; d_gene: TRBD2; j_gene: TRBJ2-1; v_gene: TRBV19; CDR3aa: CASSRAGWGSYNEQFF; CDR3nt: TGTGCCAGTAGCCGAGCGGGGTGGGGTTCCTACAATGAGCAGTTCTTC
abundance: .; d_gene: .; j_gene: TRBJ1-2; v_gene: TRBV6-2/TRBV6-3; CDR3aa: CASTRTDPLLGYTF; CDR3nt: TGTGCCAGCACCAGGACCGATCCGCTTTTGGGCTACACCTTC
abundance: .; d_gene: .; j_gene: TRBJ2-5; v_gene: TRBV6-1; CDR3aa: CASSESRLQETQYF; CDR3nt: TGTGCCAGCAGTGAATCCAGATTACAAGAGACCCAGTACTTC
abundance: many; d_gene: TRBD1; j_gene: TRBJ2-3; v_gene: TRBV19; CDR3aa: CASSKYRGQRDTQYF; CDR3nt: TGTGCCAGTAGCAAATACAGGGGGCAGAGAGATACGCAGTATTTT
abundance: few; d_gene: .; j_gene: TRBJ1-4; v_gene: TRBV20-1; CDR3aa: CSAHRDIIRGEKLFF; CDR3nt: TGCAGTGCGCACCGGGACATCATAAGGGGTGAAAAACTGTTTTTT
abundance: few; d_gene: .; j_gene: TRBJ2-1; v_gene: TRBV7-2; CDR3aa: CASSLGETAEQFF; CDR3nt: TGTGCCAGCAGCTTAGGAGAGACAGCTGAGCAGTTCTTC
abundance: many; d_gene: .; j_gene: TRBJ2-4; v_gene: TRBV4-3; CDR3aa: CASSQDRSSAKNIQYF; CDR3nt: TGCGCCAGCAGCCAAGATCGGTCGTCCGCCAAAAACATTCAGTACTTC
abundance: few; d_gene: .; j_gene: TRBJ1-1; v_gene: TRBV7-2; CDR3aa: CASSLAGGQPFF; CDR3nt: TGTGCCAGCAGCCTTGCTGGAGGGCAGCCTTTCTTT
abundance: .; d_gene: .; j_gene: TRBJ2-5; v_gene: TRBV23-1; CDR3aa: CASNLQFIVETQYF; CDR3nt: TGCGCCAGCAATCTTCAATTTATCGTAGAGACCCAGTACTTC
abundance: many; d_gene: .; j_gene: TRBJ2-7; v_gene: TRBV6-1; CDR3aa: CASSAPTGPRDEQYF; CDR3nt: TGTGCCAGCAGTGCCCCGACAGGACCTAGGGACGAGCAGTACTTC
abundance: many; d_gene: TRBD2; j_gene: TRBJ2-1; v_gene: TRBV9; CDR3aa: CASSVSGTSGYNEQFF; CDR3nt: TGTGCCAGCAGCGTTAGCGGGACTAGCGGCTATAATGAGCAGTTCTTC
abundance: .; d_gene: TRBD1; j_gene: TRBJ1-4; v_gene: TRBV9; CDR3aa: CASSAGGNEKLFF; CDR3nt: TGTGCCAGCAGCGCAGGGGGGAATGAAAAACTGTTTTTT
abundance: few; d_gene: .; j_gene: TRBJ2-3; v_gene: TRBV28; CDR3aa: CASSSLSDTQYF; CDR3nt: TGTGCCAGCAGTTCTCTGTCAGATACGCAGTATTTT
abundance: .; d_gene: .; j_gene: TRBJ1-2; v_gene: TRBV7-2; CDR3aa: CASSPNQDGPYGYTF; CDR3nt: TGTGCCAGCAGCCCCAATCAGGACGGCCCCTATGGCTACACCTTC
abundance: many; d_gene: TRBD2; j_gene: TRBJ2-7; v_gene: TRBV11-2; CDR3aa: CASSFRTLAGYEQYF; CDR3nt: TGTGCCAGCAGCTTCCGCACCCTAGCGGGCTACGAGCAGTACTTC
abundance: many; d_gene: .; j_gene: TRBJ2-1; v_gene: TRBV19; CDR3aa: CASSIGTLGEQFF; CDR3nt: TGTGCCAGTAGTATAGGGACGCTGGGAGAGCAGTTCTTC
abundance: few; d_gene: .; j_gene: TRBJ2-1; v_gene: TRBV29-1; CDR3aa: CSGGNLYNEQFF; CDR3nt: TGCAGCGGAGGGAACTTATACAATGAGCAGTTCTTC
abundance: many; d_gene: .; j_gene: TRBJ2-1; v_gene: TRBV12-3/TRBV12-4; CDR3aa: CASSLGALNEQFF; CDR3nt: TGTGCCAGCAGTTTAGGTGCCCTCAATGAGCAGTTCTTC
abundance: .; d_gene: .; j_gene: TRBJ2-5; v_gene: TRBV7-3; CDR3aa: CASSSGQRGETQYF; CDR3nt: TGTGCCAGCAGCTCCGGACAAAGAGGAGAGACCCAGTACTTT
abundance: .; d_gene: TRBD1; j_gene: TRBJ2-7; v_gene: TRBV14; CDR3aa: CASSQGQGGYEQYF; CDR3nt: TGTGCCAGCAGCCAGGGACAGGGAGGGTACGAGCAGTACTTC
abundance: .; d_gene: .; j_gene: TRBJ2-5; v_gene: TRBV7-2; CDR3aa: CASSLSPGFQETQYF; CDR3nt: TGTGCCAGCAGCTTATCCCCGGGATTCCAAGAGACCCAGTACTTC
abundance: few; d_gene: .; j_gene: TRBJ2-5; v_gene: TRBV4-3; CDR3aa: CASSQFHPLGAGETQYF; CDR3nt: TGCGCCAGCAGCCAATTTCACCCGCTGGGGGCAGGGGAGACCCAGTACTTC
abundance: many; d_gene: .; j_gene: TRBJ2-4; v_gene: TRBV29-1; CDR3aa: CSTADGPKNIQYF; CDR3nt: TGCAGCACGGCGGACGGACCCAAAAACATTCAGTACTTC
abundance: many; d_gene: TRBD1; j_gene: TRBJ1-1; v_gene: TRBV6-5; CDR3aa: CASSYSTGVFPEAFF; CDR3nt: TGTGCCAGCAGTTACTCGACAGGGGTATTCCCCGAAGCTTTCTTT
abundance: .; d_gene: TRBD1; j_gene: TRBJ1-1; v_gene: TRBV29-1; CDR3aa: CSVLITGGRTEAFF; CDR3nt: TGCAGCGTTTTAATTACAGGGGGCAGGACTGAAGCTTTCTTT